This TCR beta chain was captured by sequencing in a study of Graves' ophthalmopathy and Graves' hyperthyroidism. The PBMC fraction was derived from under 11 ml of fresh peripheral blood. Only a few counts were recorded for this clonotype. Its antigen is unidentified. V was clipped by 6 bases and J by 2 bases; unmatched bases: 13. The V gene's germline CDR1 is SNHLY and CDR2 FYNNEI. The CDR3 totals 17 residues. Amplification of the TCR beta CDR3 regions used RNA transcripts (as template). After a first-round RT-PCR with HTBI primers, a second-round multiplex PCR was run. Using its own MiXCR run on the multiplex PCR reads, TCRdb lists one record per CDR3 protein. Counted here are roughly 220,000 distinct CDR3 sequences, 45% occurring once; the ten biggest clones make up 40% to 55%. Whole-study results and caveats: In predicting ophthalmopathy progression, the model reached 70.59% sensitivity and about 73% specificity.

The chain combines TRBV2 with TRBJ1-2, with 9 bases lining up with TRBD1. The sample consisted of peripheral blood. The TCR sequence derives from an adult man with Graves' ophthalmopathy. The CDR3 region is CASRGPNTGGLNYGYTF. CDR3 sequence (DNA): TGTGCCAGCAGGGGGCCTAATACAGGGGGCCTGAACTATGGCTACACCTTC.